This T cell receptor beta chain came from a study of tissue T cells after allogeneic stem cell transplantation. The germline V gene encodes CDR1 LGHDT and CDR2 YNNKQL (reference sequence). The CDR3 spans 15 residues. V dropped 4 bases and J dropped 0 bases, with 11 bases sitting between them. As regards this clone: The antigen is unknown. Gene names and germline match the mouse. The read ends 1 residue before the CDR3 terminus; that terminus is restored from the germline J gene.

TCRdb's table, derived via immunoSEQ multiplex PCR, lists solely in-frame clones and lacks some. The top ten clones hold under 55% of a sample with roughly 600 clones, approximately 50% of them seen once. Specified time point: mouse harvest day 14 after allogeneic transplant. Mouse grafts combined 10^7 T-cell-depleted bone marrow cells with 10^6 splenic CD5+ T cells. Broader study findings: Across patients, clones rarely overlapped, yet motif clusters were shared tissue-specifically. Only a limited share of tissue TCRs appeared in blood or spleen.

The rearrangement uses TRBV4 and TRBJ2-5; TRBD2 is a possible D gene (6 bases). The TCR comes from a female BALB/c mouse given C57BL/6 T cells with graft-versus-host disease after an allogeneic hematopoietic cell transplant. Sequenced input: spleen. CDR3 residues: CASSFRDYNQDTQYF. The covered CDR3 bases are TGTGCCAGCAGCTTCCGGGACTATAACCAAGACACCCAGTAC.